This T cell receptor beta chain was retrieved from a study of cytomegalovirus exposure and HLA in healthy donors. The sample holds a few counts of this clone. The primer mix had 60 Vbeta and 13 Jbeta primers. Assay used: immunoSEQ multiplex PCR; TCRdb lists only in-frame clones, some missing. The data show just over 95,000 clones, about three quarters seen once. The CDR3 has 12 amino acids. The V gene's germline CDR1 is SNHLY and CDR2 FYNNEI. The V and J ends lost 6 bases and 9 bases, in that order; junction bases with no gene match: 6. The receptor's source is a human donor in good health. Sequences were obtained from PBMCs. This chain connects TRBV2 to TRBJ1-1; 8 nucleotides agree with TRBD1. This CDR3 reads CASRDRGTKAFF. The DNA of the CDR3 is TGTGCCAGCAGAGACAGGGGAACAAAAGCTTTCTTT.